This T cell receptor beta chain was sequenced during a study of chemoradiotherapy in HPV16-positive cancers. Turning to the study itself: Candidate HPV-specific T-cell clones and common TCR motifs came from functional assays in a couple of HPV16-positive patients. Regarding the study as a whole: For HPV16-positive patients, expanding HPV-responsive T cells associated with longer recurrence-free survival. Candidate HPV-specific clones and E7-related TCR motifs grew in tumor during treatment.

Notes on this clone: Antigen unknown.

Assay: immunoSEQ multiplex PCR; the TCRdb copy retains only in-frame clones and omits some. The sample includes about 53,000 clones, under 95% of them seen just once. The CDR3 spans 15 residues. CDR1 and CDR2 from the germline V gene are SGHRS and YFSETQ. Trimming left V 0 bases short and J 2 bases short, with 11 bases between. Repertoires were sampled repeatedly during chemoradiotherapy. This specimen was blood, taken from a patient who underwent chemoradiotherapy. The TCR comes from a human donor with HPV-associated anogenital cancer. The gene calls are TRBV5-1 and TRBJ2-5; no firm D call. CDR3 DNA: TGCGCCAGCAGCTTGGCGACGGCGGCACAAGAGACCCAGTACTTC. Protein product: CASSLATAAQETQYF.